This entry concerns a single T cell receptor beta chain. Because it lacks the conserved phenylalanine or tryptophan at the end, this CDR3 is likely a read error. The DNA is left out, because the CDR3 cannot be placed on it with certainty; the CDR3 is given as TCRdb lists it. The sample is drawn from a study of early T cells in non-severe SARS-CoV-2 infection. TCRdb re-analysed the 5' RACE reads in MiXCR, keeping a single row per CDR3 protein. The sample lists around 86,000 distinct CDR3 sequences, approximately 15% occurring once. The CDR3 is made up of 9 amino acids, end residues included. Sequenced input: whole blood. This chain uses TRBV21-1 with TRBJ2-3; TRBD2 is taken as the D call from the table, unchecked against the DNA. TRBV21-1 is an annotated pseudogene. The source is an adult who was a healthcare worker with PCR-confirmed SARS-CoV-2 infection or an uninfected control (not recorded which). The CDR3 here is CASSKEGLG.